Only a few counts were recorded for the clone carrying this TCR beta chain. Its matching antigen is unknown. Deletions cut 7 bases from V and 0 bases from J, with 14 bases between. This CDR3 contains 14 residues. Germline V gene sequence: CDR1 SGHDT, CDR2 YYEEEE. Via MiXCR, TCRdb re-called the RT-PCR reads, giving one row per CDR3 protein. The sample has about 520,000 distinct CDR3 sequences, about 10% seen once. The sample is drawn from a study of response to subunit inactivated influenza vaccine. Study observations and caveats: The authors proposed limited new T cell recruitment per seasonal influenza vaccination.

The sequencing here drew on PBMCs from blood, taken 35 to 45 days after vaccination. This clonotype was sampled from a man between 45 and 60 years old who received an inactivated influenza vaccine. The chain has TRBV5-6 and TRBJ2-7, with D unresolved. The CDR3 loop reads CASLKRVDSYEQYF. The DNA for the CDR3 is TGTGCCAGCCTTAAGCGCGTGGACTCCTACGAGCAGTACTTC.